These 15 T cell receptor beta chains came from one sample sequenced in a study of T-cell memory formation after mild COVID-19. TCRdb recomputed calls from the 5' RACE reads with MiXCR, one row per CDR3 protein. Of more than 7,000 distinct CDR3 sequences listed, roughly 31% are singletons. Sequencing was carried out using PBMCs or a T cell subset sorted from them (not recorded which). These receptors came from an adult woman who had mild COVID-19 (a few samples of this study predate the infection). Cell type and time point are not known.

J is TRBJ2-1 and V is TRBV7-6; D not certain. Trimming cost V 5 bases and J 4 bases, with 6 bases left between them. The CDR3 consists of 12 residues. The germline V gene has CDR1 SGHVS and CDR2 FNYEAQ. The CDR3 loop reads CASSPGYNEQFF. For the CDR3, the DNA is TGTGCCAGCAGCCCCGGGTACAATGAGCAGTTCTTC.

This clonotype came up many times. The chain is built from TRBV5-6 and TRBJ1-1; D is ambiguous. The CDR3 spans 16 residues. V was shortened by 2 bases and J by 1 base, with 15 bases between the two germline ends. CDR1 and CDR2 (germline): SGHDT, YYEEEE. In nucleotides, the CDR3 is TGTGCCAGCAGCTTTCTACAGTTTAAGGCGAACACTGAAGCTTTCTTT. This translates into CASSFLQFKANTEAFF.

This clonotype was detected ten times or more. The rearrangement joins TRBV19 to TRBJ2-7; unclear D gene. Trimming removed 8 bases at V and 2 bases at J, with 19 bases between. Germline V gene lookup returns CDR1 LNHDA and CDR2 SQIVND (reference sequence). This CDR3 has 15 residues. CDR3 coding DNA: TGTGCCAGTCGCCCTCAAAGTTGGAGTACCTACGAGCAGTACTTC. It yields the protein CASRPQSWSTYEQYF.

The chain uses TRBV20-1 and TRBJ2-3; weak D call: TRBD2 (5 bases). This CDR3 is 16 amino acids long. V lost 3 bases and J 6 bases, leaving 22 bases between the germline ends. The germline CDR1 and CDR2 sequences are DFQATT and SNEGSKA (reference sequence). CDR3 in amino acids: CSASGLASQPDDTQYF. CDR3 sequence (DNA): TGCAGTGCTAGCGGGCTAGCAAGTCAGCCCGACGATACGCAGTATTTT.

This clonotype was recorded a few times. A clone one base away is much larger, so this may be a read error. The chain joins TRBV7-3 to TRBJ2-1; D tentatively reads TRBD1 or TRBD2 (5 bases each). V dropped 0 bases and J dropped 5 bases, with 11 bases sitting between them. CDR1 and CDR2 (germline): SGHTA, FQGTGA. The CDR3 is 15 amino acids. CDR3 coding DNA: TGTGCCAGCAGCTTAACCAGGGAGCCCCACAATGAGCAGTTCTTC. This sequence encodes CASSLTREPHNEQFF.

Many counts were recorded for this clonotype. V and J are TRBV5-1 and TRBJ1-2; unclear D gene. This CDR3 has 12 residues. CDR1 and CDR2 from the germline V gene are SGHRS and YFSETQ. V was clipped by 7 bases and J by 8 bases, with 15 bases between them. The CDR3 here is CASGVQSRGYTF. CDR3 sequence (DNA): TGCGCCAGCGGGGTACAGTCCAGGGGCTACACCTTC. The full variable domain, with the rest looked up from reference TRBV5-1 and TRBJ1-2, is KAGVTQTPRYLIKTRGQQVTLSCSPISGHRSVSWYQQTPGQGLQFLFEYFSETQRNKGNFPGRFSGRQFSNSRSEMNVSTLELGDSALYLCASGVQSRGYTFGSGTRLTVV.

This clonotype was seen repeatedly, ten times or more. J is TRBJ2-6 and V is TRBV30; TRBD1 aligns across 7 bases. Germline CDR1 GTSNPN, CDR2 SVGIG (reference sequence). The CDR3 spans 17 residues. Germline trimming cut 7 bases from V and 5 bases from J; bases unmatched to any gene: 17. CDR3 DNA sequence: TGTGCCTCCCAGCTGACAGGGACAGATTTTTGGGCCAACGTCCTGACTTTC. Translated, it gives CASQLTGTDFWANVLTF.

This clonotype is termed medium-sized. The chain has TRBV5-4 and TRBJ2-1; 10 bases align to TRBD2. Germline V lookup: CDR1 SGHNT, CDR2 YYREEE (reference sequence). The CDR3 extends over 15 amino acids. J was trimmed by 5 bases and V by 1 base; bases with no gene match: 3. The CDR3 sequence: CASSLKLAGHNEQFF. In DNA form, the CDR3 reads TGTGCCAGCAGCTTGAAACTAGCGGGACACAATGAGCAGTTCTTC.

This clonotype was found many times. The genes are TRBV19 and TRBJ1-5; D is perhaps TRBD1 (5 bases). The CDR3 sequence is 16 residues long. The V end lost 4 bases, the J end lost 4 bases, and 17 bases lay between the germline ends. CDR1 is LNHDA, CDR2 SQIVND, per germline (reference sequence). CDR3 sequence reads: CASSTPPSGRNQPQHF. In DNA form, the CDR3 reads TGTGCCAGTAGTACTCCCCCTTCAGGGAGGAATCAGCCCCAGCATTTT.

This clonotype showed up many times. This chain connects TRBV9 to TRBJ2-7, with D possibly matching TRBD2 (7 bases). Germline-derived CDR1 and CDR2 are SGDLS and YYNGEE. The CDR3 is 16 residues long. The V end was cut by 0 bases, the J end by 2 bases, with 15 bases between. The CDR3 DNA reads TGTGCCAGCAGCGTAGACGGGGAGGGGGGAACCTACGAGCAGTACTTC. Residues: CASSVDGEGGTYEQYF.

On this clonotype: At one boundary the junction diverges from the germline segment, which might be a read error. The chain links TRBV3-1 to TRBJ2-3; tentative D call: TRBD2 (7 bases). This CDR3 region has 13 residues. The germline CDR1 and CDR2 sequences are LGHDT and YNNKEL (reference sequence). CDR3 residues: CATRWGGTDTLYF. The CDR3 region has the DNA TGTGCCACCAGGTGGGGGGGCACAGATACGCTGTATTTT.

This clonotype came up many times. The chain uses TRBV7-9 and TRBJ1-2, with D tentatively TRBD1 (6 bases). The germline V gene encodes CDR1 SEHNR and CDR2 FQNEAQ (reference sequence). V dropped 5 bases and J dropped 0 bases, with 19 bases sitting between them. This CDR3 is 17 amino acids long. CDR3 sequence: CASSPRGGGISNYGYTF. In nucleotides, the CDR3 is TGTGCCAGCAGCCCTAGAGGGGGTGGAATTTCTAACTATGGCTACACCTTC.

This clonotype is medium-sized (0.01 to 0.1%). J is TRBJ2-7 and V is TRBV7-9, with 10 bases identical to TRBD2. The CDR3 extends over 15 amino acids. V trimming: 4 bases; J trimming: 2 bases; junction bases outside the gene matches: 5. CDR1 is SEHNR and CDR2 is FQNEAQ in the germline V gene (reference sequence). The CDR3 reads CASSSLAGTTYEQYF. The CDR3 DNA reads as TGTGCCAGCAGCTCACTAGCGGGAACTACCTACGAGCAGTACTTC. The variable domain in full, with the rest retrieved from reference TRBV7-9 and TRBJ2-7, is DTGVSQNPRHKITKRGQNVTFRCDPISEHNRLYWYRQTLGQGPEFLTYFQNEAQLEKSRLLSDRFSAERPKGSFSTLEIQRTEQGDSAMYLCASSSLAGTTYEQYFGPGTRLTVT.

The chain employs TRBV5-1 and TRBJ2-5, with TRBD2 matching over 7 bases. This CDR3 contains 13 residues. Losses at the gene ends were 7 bases for V and 5 bases for J; bases not matched to a gene: 8. Germline CDR1 is SGHRS and CDR2 is YFSETQ. The DNA for the CDR3 is TGCGCCAGCGAGGGCGGGAGTCGGGAGACCCAGTACTTC. This codes for CASEGGSRETQYF. Together with reference TRBV5-1 and TRBJ2-5, the CDR3 gives the full variable domain: KAGVTQTPRYLIKTRGQQVTLSCSPISGHRSVSWYQQTPGQGLQFLFEYFSETQRNKGNFPGRFSGRQFSNSRSEMNVSTLELGDSALYLCASEGGSRETQYFGPGTRLLVL.

This clonotype was observed at least ten times. The chain uses TRBV7-2 and TRBJ1-1; TRBD1 matches 8 bases. Germline CDR1 SGHTA, CDR2 FQGNSA. Trimming at V came to 3 bases and at J to 0 bases, leaving 12 bases not matched to a gene. The CDR3 spans 18 residues. CDR3 bases: TGTGCCAGCAGCTTCGGGGGGGCCAGGGGGCCCCTGAACACTGAAGCTTTCTTT. Its protein is CASSFGGARGPLNTEAFF.